This T cell receptor (beta chain) was retrieved from a study of OX40 agonist ivuxolimab in advanced cancers. The assay was immunoSEQ multiplex PCR, and TCRdb's table has in-frame clones only and misses some. The table shows tens of thousands of clones, with around 87% occurring only once. This clone showed up just once. The clonotype was recovered from an adult with an advanced solid tumor such as melanoma, head and neck, liver or kidney cancer. The source was CD4+ or CD8+ T cells sorted from blood, collected in a trial of the OX40 agonist ivuxolimab.

The DNA for the CDR3 is TGTGCCAGTAGTCCGGACAGGGAGGGGGAGACCCAGTACTTC. As protein: CASSPDREGETQYF. The J gene is TRBJ2-5, the V gene TRBV19; D perhaps matches TRBD1 (8 bases). This CDR3 region has 14 residues. Trimming cost V 5 bases and J 5 bases, with 15 bases left between them. The germline V gene has CDR1 LNHDA and CDR2 SQIVND (reference sequence).